This T cell receptor beta chain was found in a study of neurological immune-mediated disorders. TCRdb analysed the 5' RACE reads with MiXCR anew, one entry per CDR3 protein. The profile shows tens of thousands of distinct CDR3 sequences, over 8.5% of them singletons. Time point denoted: technical triplicate 1. The unsorted libraries were generated from a total of 2 million PBMCs, which had been stored in RNAlater at -80 C. The V and J ends lost 0 bases and 5 bases respectively, with 14 bases between them. This CDR3 region has 15 residues. Germline V gene data show CDR1 as SGHRS and CDR2 as YFSETQ. Material: PBMCs. The receptor was derived from a man between 60 and 70 years old with HTLV-1-associated myelopathy (HAM/TSP). The V and J genes are TRBV5-1 and TRBJ1-1, with D tentatively TRBD1 (5 bases). CDR3 sequence (DNA): TGCGCCAGCAGCTTGGTATTGGGGCAGGGTACTGAAGCTTTCTTT. Residues: CASSLVLGQGTEAFF.